One and the same sample provided the 24 T cell receptor beta chains below, sequenced in a study of T cell responses to AZD1222 COVID-19 vaccine. The repertoire was sequenced with immunoSEQ multiplex PCR; TCRdb's copy has only in-frame clones and lacks some. The table includes 150,000 to 200,000 clones, 94% detected once. Material: peripheral blood, obtained on day 0 of AZD1222 vaccination. The receptors were sampled from an adult in good health.

V usage is TRBV6-4 and J usage is TRBJ2-1; D is possibly TRBD2 (6 bases). The length of the CDR3 is 15 residues. Between the trimmed V and J ends, which lost 2 bases and 5 bases, there was a span of 13 bases. CDR1 is MRHNA, CDR2 SNTAGT, per germline. The CDR3 region is CASSDGVGGNNEQFF. The CDR3 DNA sequence: TGTGCCAGCAGTGACGGGGTTGGAGGGAACAATGAGCAGTTCTTC.

This clone has just a few counts. V usage is TRBV20-1 and J usage is TRBJ1-2; maybe TRBD1 (5 bases). CDR1 is DFQATT, CDR2 SNEGSKA, per germline (reference sequence). The CDR3 contains 11 residues. CDR3 sequence (DNA): TGCAGGGTCGCGGTGGGGCTGGGCTACACCTTC. Residues: CRVAVGLGYTF.

V and J are TRBV19 and TRBJ2-7, with TRBD1 matching over 7 bases. The CDR3 sequence is 13 residues long. V lost 6 bases and J lost 2; bases outside the gene matches: 4. In germline, CDR1 is LNHDA, CDR2 SQIVND (reference sequence). CDR3 residues: CASSPGQTYEQYF. In DNA, the CDR3 is TGTGCCAGTAGCCCGGGACAGACCTACGAGCAGTACTTC.

The rearrangement links TRBV20-1 to TRBJ2-5; D remains ambiguous. The V and J ends lost 3 bases and 2 bases respectively, with 4 bases between them. The CDR3 has 11 amino acids. Germline assignment: CDR1 DFQATT and CDR2 SNEGSKA (reference sequence). CDR3 amino acids: CSASVQETQYF. In DNA, the CDR3 is TGCAGTGCTAGTGTTCAAGAGACCCAGTACTTC.

The V call is TRBV4-1, the J call TRBJ2-7, with D hard to call. Germline CDR1 MGHRA, CDR2 YSYEKL. V was cut by 0 bases and J by 3 bases, with 6 bases left in between. The CDR3 totals 13 residues. The CDR3: CASSQDGGYEQYF. CDR3 nucleotide sequence: TGCGCCAGCAGCCAAGACGGCGGCTACGAGCAGTACTTC.

The chain combines TRBV2 with TRBJ1-1; 9 nucleotides match TRBD1. The germline gives CDR1 SNHLY, CDR2 FYNNEI. Trimming removed 5 bases from V and 4 bases from J; junction bases left unmatched: 2. This CDR3 has 13 amino acids. CDR3 protein: CASSRTGVTEAFF. The CDR3 region has the DNA TGTGCCAGCAGTAGGACAGGGGTCACTGAAGCTTTCTTT.

J is TRBJ2-7 and V is TRBV30, with TRBD1 matching 9 bases. V shed 5 bases, J shed 0 bases, and the junction held 2 bases outside the gene matches. Germline CDR1 is GTSNPN and CDR2 is SVGIG (reference sequence). There are 13 residues in the CDR3. CDR3 loop: CAWEQGASYEQYF. The CDR3 DNA sequence: TGTGCCTGGGAACAGGGGGCCTCCTACGAGCAGTACTTC.

The rearrangement links TRBV19 to TRBJ1-1; TRBD1 matches 7 bases. Germline V gene lookup returns CDR1 LNHDA and CDR2 SQIVND (reference sequence). Germline trimming cut 8 bases from V and 4 bases from J; bases unmatched to any gene: 7. The CDR3 covers 13 residues. CDR3 amino acids: CASQGVGGTEAFF. The CDR3, as DNA: TGTGCCAGTCAGGGGGTGGGAGGCACTGAAGCTTTCTTT.

The J gene is TRBJ2-1, the V gene TRBV14; tentative D call: TRBD2 (6 bases). Germline assignment: CDR1 SGHDN and CDR2 FVKESK. This CDR3 has 14 residues. V lost 9 bases to trimming and J lost 4 bases, with 16 bases between them. CDR3 sequence (DNA): TGTGCCAGTGGGAGGAGTAGCGTGTACAATGAGCAGTTCTTC. Its translation: CASGRSSVYNEQFF.

The chain recombines TRBV24-1 with TRBJ2-2; no clear D. With 6 bases removed from V and 6 bases from J, the gap between germline ends came to 7 bases. The CDR3 spans 12 residues. The germline gives CDR1 KGHDR, CDR2 SFDVKD. CDR3 bases: TGTGCCACCAGTCGCGGCCCCGGGGAGCTGTTTTTT. Translated: CATSRGPGELFF.

This clone appeared once. The chain is built from TRBV10-1 and TRBJ2-2, with D perhaps TRBD1 (6 bases). This CDR3 is 16 amino acids long. Between the trimmed V and J ends, which lost 1 base and 2 bases, there was a span of 11 bases. From germline, CDR1 is WNHNN and CDR2 SYGVQD (reference sequence). Written as DNA, the CDR3 is TGCGCCAGCAGTGAGTTCGGACAGATTAACACCGGGGAGCTGTTTTTT. It encodes CASSEFGQINTGELFF.

The chain couples TRBV19 to TRBJ1-1, with TRBD1 as a possible D gene (5 bases). V lost 3 bases and J lost 3, with 8 bases in between. CDR3 length: 13 residues. Germline V gene lookup returns CDR1 LNHDA and CDR2 SQIVND (reference sequence). The CDR3 nucleotides read TGTGCCAGTAGTATTCAGGGAGACACTGAAGCTTTCTTT. Translated: CASSIQGDTEAFF.

This sequence joins TRBV9 and TRBJ1-1, with 8 bases aligning to TRBD1. J was trimmed by 2 bases and V by 3 bases; bases with no gene match: 6. From germline, CDR1 is SGDLS and CDR2 YYNGEE. The CDR3 is made up of 15 amino acids. CDR3 sequence reads: CASSAHGTGNTEAFF. DNA for the CDR3: TGTGCCAGCAGCGCCCACGGGACAGGTAACACTGAAGCTTTCTTT.

J is TRBJ2-1 and V is TRBV10-3, with 13 positions matching TRBD2. This CDR3 has 16 residues. Germline V CDR1 and CDR2: ENHRY, SYGVKD. V trimming: 6 bases; J trimming: 6 bases; junction bases outside the gene matches: 8. CDR3 residues: CAISLPGLAGSNEQFF. CDR3 in DNA: TGTGCCATCAGCCTACCGGGACTAGCGGGGAGCAATGAGCAGTTCTTC.

The V call is TRBV7-8, the J call TRBJ1-1; D possibly corresponds to TRBD1 (6 bases). This CDR3 contains 15 residues. CDR1 is SGHVS, CDR2 FQNEAQ, per germline. Trimming pared 1 base from V and 5 bases from J, leaving 14 bases between. The chain's CDR3 is CASSLGHNRETEAFF. DNA for the CDR3: TGTGCCAGCAGCTTAGGCCACAACAGGGAAACTGAAGCTTTCTTT.

V and J are TRBV30 and TRBJ1-4; D perhaps matches TRBD1 (5 bases). The germline gives CDR1 GTSNPN, CDR2 SVGIG (reference sequence). Trimming took off 5 bases at V and 0 bases at J, with 7 bases between the two ends. CDR3 length: 13 amino acids. CDR3 coding DNA: TGTGCCTGGGACAGCTCAACTAATGAAAAACTGTTTTTT. This gives the protein CAWDSSTNEKLFF.

The rearrangement uses TRBV3-1 (or the pseudogene TRBV3-2) and TRBJ1-6; TRBD1 matches 7 bases. CDR1 LGHDT and CDR2 YNNKEL come from the germline V gene (reference sequence). The CDR3 sequence is 14 residues long. The trim removed 4 bases at V and 7 bases at J, leaving 4 bases unmatched. The CDR3 DNA reads as TGTGCCAGCAGCCCGAAGGGGGCCAATTCACCCCTCCACTTT. Translation: CASSPKGANSPLHF.

This sequence joins TRBV27 and TRBJ2-6; D remains unclear. This CDR3 comprises 16 residues. Between the trimmed V and J ends, which lost 5 bases and 2 bases, there was a span of 13 bases. The germline CDR1 and CDR2 sequences are MNHEY and SMNVEV (reference sequence). CDR3: CASSLRNRAGANVLTF. CDR3 nucleotide sequence: TGTGCCAGCAGTCTACGCAACAGAGCTGGGGCCAACGTCCTGACTTTC.

The chain uses TRBV5-6 and TRBJ2-1, with 8 bases identical to TRBD1. V trimming: 4 bases; J trimming: 4 bases; junction bases outside the gene matches: 10. The CDR3 sequence is 16 residues long. Germline V CDR1 and CDR2: SGHDT, YYEEEE. For the CDR3, the DNA is TGTGCCAGCAGCATGGCCGGGACAGGCATTTACAATGAGCAGTTCTTC. Translation gives CASSMAGTGIYNEQFF.

V gene TRBV4-1 combines with J gene TRBJ1-1, with a possible D match to TRBD1 (5 bases). Germline V gene data show CDR1 as MGHRA and CDR2 as YSYEKL. V lost 4 bases to trimming and J lost 4 bases, with 16 bases between them. The CDR3 runs 15 residues. The CDR3 nucleotides are TGCGCCAGCAGCCTTCCAATGGGGAGGGGCACTGAAGCTTTCTTT. It yields the protein CASSLPMGRGTEAFF.

This chain joins TRBV7-2 and TRBJ1-2; a possible D gene is TRBD1 (6 bases). V lost 5 bases and J 5 bases, leaving 18 bases between the germline ends. This CDR3 spans 15 amino acids. Germline assignment: CDR1 SGHTA and CDR2 FQGNSA. The DNA for the CDR3 is TGTGCCAGCAGCCCCAATCCCGGGACAAATTATGGCTACACCTTC. Residues: CASSPNPGTNYGYTF.

This sequence joins TRBV29-1 and TRBJ2-7; tentatively, D is TRBD1 or TRBD2 (6 bases each). Looked up from germline, CDR1 is SQVTM and CDR2 is ANQGSEA. This CDR3 comprises 14 residues. Trimming took 6 bases from V and 2 from J, leaving 17 bases between them. CDR3 in amino acids: CSVGGRGGAYEQYF. The CDR3, as DNA: TGCAGCGTCGGAGGGAGAGGGGGAGCCTACGAGCAGTACTTC.

The V and J genes are TRBV9 and TRBJ1-4, with D perhaps matching TRBD1 (5 bases). Deletions cut 4 bases from V and 7 bases from J, with 17 bases between. CDR1 SGDLS and CDR2 YYNGEE come from the germline V gene. The CDR3 is 15 amino acids. The CDR3 sequence is CASSRWDLAAEKLFF. In DNA, the CDR3 is TGTGCCAGCAGCAGGTGGGACTTAGCAGCTGAAAAACTGTTTTTT.

The chain has TRBV12-3 or TRBV12-4 and TRBJ1-4; D is unclear. The CDR3 consists of 11 residues. V was shortened by 3 bases and J by 15 bases, with 11 bases between the two germline ends. The CDR3 nucleotides read TGTGCCAGCAGTTTCGGTGGGGTAGTGTTTTTT. Translation gives CASSFGGVVFF.